This T cell receptor beta chain was recovered during a study of blood T cell repertoires in COVID-19. In the authors' methods: How many nucleated cells were present was estimated from reference gene primer amplification. TCRdb's table, derived via immunoSEQ multiplex PCR, lists solely in-frame clones and lacks some. The D gene and trimming were derived from the DNA, and the V and J assignments and clone size from that table. The table lists about 80,000 clones, 65% to 85% of them singletons, with roughly 36% in the top ten. This CDR3 spans 15 amino acids. V trimming: 1 base; J trimming: 7 bases; junction bases outside the gene matches: 8. Germline assignment: CDR1 MDHEN and CDR2 SYDVKM.

Sequences were obtained from peripheral blood. The rearrangement uses TRBV28 and TRBJ1-2, with 8 bases identical to TRBD1. The TCR comes from a man at least 80 years old with active or convalescent COVID-19. The DNA of the CDR3 is TGTGCCAGCAGTTTATTTTCCGGGGACAGGTCTGGCTACACCTTC. It translates to CASSLFSGDRSGYTF.